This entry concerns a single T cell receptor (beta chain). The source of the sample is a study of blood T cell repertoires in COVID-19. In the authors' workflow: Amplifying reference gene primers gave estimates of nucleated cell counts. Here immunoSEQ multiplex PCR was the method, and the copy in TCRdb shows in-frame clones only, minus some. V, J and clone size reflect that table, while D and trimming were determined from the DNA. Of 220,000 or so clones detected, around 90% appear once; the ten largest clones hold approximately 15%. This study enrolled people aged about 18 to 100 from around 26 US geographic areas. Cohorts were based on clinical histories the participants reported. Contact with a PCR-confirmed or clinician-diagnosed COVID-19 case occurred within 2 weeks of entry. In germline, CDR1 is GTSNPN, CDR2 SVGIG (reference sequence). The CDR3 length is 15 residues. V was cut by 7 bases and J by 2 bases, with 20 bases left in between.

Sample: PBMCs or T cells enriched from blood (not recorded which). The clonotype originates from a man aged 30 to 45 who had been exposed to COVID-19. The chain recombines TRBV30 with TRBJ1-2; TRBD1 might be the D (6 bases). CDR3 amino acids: CASFREGERNYGYTF. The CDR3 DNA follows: TGTGCCTCATTCCGGGAGGGGGAGCGGAACTATGGCTACACCTTC.